This T cell receptor beta chain comes out of a study of T-cell memory formation after mild COVID-19. Study overall: Clusters of TCRs were largely donor specific. Study-wide results and limits: CD4+ contracting clones lay mainly in CM and EM, CD8+ ones in EMRA. The appearance of some responding clones in pre-infection memory suggested that cross-reactive memory joined. Clones that shrank (day 15 to 85) were balanced CD4/CD8, whereas later expanders leaned CD4+.

This clonotype was seen a few times. The antigen is unknown. From the 5' RACE reads, TCRdb called clonotypes with MiXCR, one entry per CDR3 protein. The profile covers approximately 560,000 distinct CDR3 sequences, with about 18% appearing a single time and about 8.1% taken by the ten largest. The specimen sequenced was PBMCs or a T cell subset sorted from them (not recorded which). The receptor was derived from an adult woman who had mild COVID-19 (a few samples of this study predate the infection). Cell type and time point are not known.

CDR3: CASSDGTSGGRGTDTQYF. CDR3 nucleotide sequence: TGCGCCAGCAGCGACGGGACTAGCGGGGGCAGGGGCACAGATACGCAGTATTTT. This sequence joins TRBV5-1 and TRBJ2-3; 14 bases agree with TRBD2. The V and J ends lost 4 bases and 1 base, in that order; junction bases with no gene match: 8. From germline, CDR1 is SGHRS and CDR2 YFSETQ. The CDR3 spans 18 residues.